The entry that follows covers one T cell receptor (beta chain) sequence. Repertoires were generated with immunoSEQ multiplex PCR, while TCRdb's copy carries only in-frame clones and drops some. The table includes about 190,000 clones, roughly nine tenths detected once. The data are from a study of control samples from healthy donors and cancer patients. Trimming removed 4 bases from V and 1 base from J; junction bases left unmatched: 5. This CDR3 is built from 14 residues. Germline V gene lookup returns CDR1 SGDLS and CDR2 YYNGEE. This clonotype was sampled from a man aged 30 to 39 in good health. This chain connects TRBV9 to TRBJ2-7; 7 nucleotides line up with TRBD1. Sample: blood. CDR3 sequence reads: CASSNRDRSYEQYF. Written as DNA, the CDR3 is TGTGCCAGCAGCAACCGGGACAGATCCTACGAGCAGTACTTC.